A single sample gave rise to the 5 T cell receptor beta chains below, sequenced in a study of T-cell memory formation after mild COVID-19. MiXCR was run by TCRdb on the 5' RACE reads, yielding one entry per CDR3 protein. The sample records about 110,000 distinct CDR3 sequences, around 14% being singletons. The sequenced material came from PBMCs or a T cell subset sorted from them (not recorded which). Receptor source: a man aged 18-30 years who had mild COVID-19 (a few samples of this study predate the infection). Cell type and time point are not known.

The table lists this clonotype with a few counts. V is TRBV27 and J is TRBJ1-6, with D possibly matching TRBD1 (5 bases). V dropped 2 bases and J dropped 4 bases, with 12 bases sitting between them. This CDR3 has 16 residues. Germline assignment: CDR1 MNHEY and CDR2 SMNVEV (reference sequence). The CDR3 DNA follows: TGTGCCAGCAGTTTACCCTCGGGACGGTATAATTCACCCCTCCACTTT. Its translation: CASSLPSGRYNSPLHF.

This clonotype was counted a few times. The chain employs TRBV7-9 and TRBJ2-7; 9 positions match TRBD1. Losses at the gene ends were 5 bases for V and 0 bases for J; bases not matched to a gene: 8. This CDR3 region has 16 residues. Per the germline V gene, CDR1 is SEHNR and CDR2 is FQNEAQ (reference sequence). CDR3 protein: CASSLDRGISSYEQYF. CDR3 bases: TGTGCCAGCAGCCTAGACAGGGGGATCAGCTCCTACGAGCAGTACTTC.

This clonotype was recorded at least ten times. The CDR3, as DNA: TGCGCCAGCAGCTTGGTCGAGACTTTGGGAACCGGGGAGCTGTTTTTT. Protein sequence: CASSLVETLGTGELFF. The chain is built from TRBV5-1 and TRBJ2-2; D uncertain. The V end was cut by 0 bases, the J end by 5 bases, with 14 bases between. This CDR3 is 16 amino acids long. Germline CDR1 reads SGHRS; CDR2 reads YFSETQ.

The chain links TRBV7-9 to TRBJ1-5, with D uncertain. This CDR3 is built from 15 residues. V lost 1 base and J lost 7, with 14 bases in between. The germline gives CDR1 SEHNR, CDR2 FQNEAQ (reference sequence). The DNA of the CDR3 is TGTGCCAGCAGCTTAGGACCCGCGGGTGGGCAGCCCCAGCATTTT. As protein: CASSLGPAGGQPQHF.

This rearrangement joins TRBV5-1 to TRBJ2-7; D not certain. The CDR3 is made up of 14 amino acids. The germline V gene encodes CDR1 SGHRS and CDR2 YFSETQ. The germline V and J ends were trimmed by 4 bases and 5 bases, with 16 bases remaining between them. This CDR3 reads CASSPGWVCHEQYV. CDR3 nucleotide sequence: TGCGCCAGCAGCCCCGGTTGGGTGTGCCACGAGCAGTACGTC.